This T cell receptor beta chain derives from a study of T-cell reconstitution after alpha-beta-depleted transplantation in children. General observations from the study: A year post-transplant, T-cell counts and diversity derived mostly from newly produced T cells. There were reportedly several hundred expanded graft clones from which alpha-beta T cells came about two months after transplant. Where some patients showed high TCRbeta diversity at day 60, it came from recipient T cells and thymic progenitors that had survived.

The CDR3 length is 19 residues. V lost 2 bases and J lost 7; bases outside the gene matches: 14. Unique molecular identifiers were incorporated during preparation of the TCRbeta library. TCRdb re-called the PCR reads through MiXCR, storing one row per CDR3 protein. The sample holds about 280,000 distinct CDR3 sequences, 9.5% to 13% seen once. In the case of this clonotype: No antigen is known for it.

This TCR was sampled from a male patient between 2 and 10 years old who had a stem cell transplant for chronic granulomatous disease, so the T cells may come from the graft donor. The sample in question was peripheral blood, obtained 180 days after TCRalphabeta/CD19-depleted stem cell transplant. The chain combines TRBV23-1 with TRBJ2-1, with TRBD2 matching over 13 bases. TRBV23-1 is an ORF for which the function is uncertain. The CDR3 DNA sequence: TGCGCCAGCAGTCAAAACGAAAATCGGACTAGCGGGAGTGGGAATGAGCAGTTCTTC. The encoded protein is CASSQNENRTSGSGNEQFF.